These T cell receptor beta chains were read from a single sample in a study of T cell responses to AZD1222 COVID-19 vaccine. Libraries were prepared by immunoSEQ multiplex PCR; TCRdb keeps only in-frame clonotypes and omits some of them. The sample has roughly 100,000 clones, 85% to 90% seen once. The sequencing used peripheral blood, collected 28 days after the second AZD1222 dose. These receptor sequences come from an adult who received the AZD1222 COVID-19 vaccine. Both conserved end residues are part of each CDR3. D genes are given only for firm matches. Rows give clone size only sometimes, using once, few, many, or a class for an expanded clone.

j_call d_call clone_size v_call cdr3_nt cdr3_aa
TRBJ1-3 NA NA TRBV28 TGTGCCAGCAAGGGGACTACACAGGGTGGAAACACCATATATTTT CASKGTTQGGNTIYF
TRBJ1-5 NA NA TRBV6-1 TGTGCCAGCAGCGAATCTAGCCAAAGGCCCAATCAGCCCCAGCATTTT CASSESSQRPNQPQHF
TRBJ1-1 TRBD1 NA TRBV10-3 TGTGCCATCCGAGCTGCGGACAGGGGTTTAAACACTGAAGCTTTCTTT CAIRAADRGLNTEAFF
TRBJ2-1 TRBD1 NA TRBV6-5 TGTGCCAGCATTCGGGACAGCGGCTACAATGAGCAGTTCTTC CASIRDSGYNEQFF
TRBJ2-3 NA NA TRBV27 TGTGCCAGCGCCCGAGGACGGAGGGGAGCAGATACGCAGTATTTT CASARGRRGADTQYF
TRBJ2-3 TRBD2 NA TRBV19 TGTGCCAGTTCTAGCGGGAGGGTCACCAGAGATACGCAGTATTTT CASSSGRVTRDTQYF
TRBJ1-5 TRBD1 once TRBV4-1 TGCGCCAGCAGCACTACCGGGACAGACACCAATCAGCCCCAGCATTTT CASSTTGTDTNQPQHF
TRBJ2-7 TRBD1 NA TRBV6-5 TGTGCCAGCAGCCGGACAGGATCCTACGAGCAGTACTTC CASSRTGSYEQYF
TRBJ1-1 NA NA TRBV19 TGTGCCAGTACCCAGGAGTTCTTGGGTTCGACTGAAGCTTTCTTT CASTQEFLGSTEAFF
TRBJ2-2 TRBD2 NA TRBV24-1 TGTGCCACCAGTGATCTACGGACTAGCGGGATATCCGGGGAGCTGTTTTTT CATSDLRTSGISGELFF
TRBJ2-7 TRBD1 NA TRBV11-1 TGTGCCAGCAGCTTCGCTACAGGGGCAGGGTTCGAGCAGTACTTC CASSFATGAGFEQYF
TRBJ2-7 TRBD2 NA TRBV7-2 TGTGCCAGCAGCCCGCTCGGACTAGCGTCCCACGAGCAGTACTTC CASSPLGLASHEQYF
TRBJ2-5 NA NA TRBV6-1 TGTGCCAGCAGTGAAATCGGGGGGCGAAAAGAGACCCAGTACTTC CASSEIGGRKETQYF
TRBJ2-1 TRBD1 once TRBV5-5 TGTGCCAGCAGCGGCCGGACAGGGGGAACGCACAATGAGCAGTTCTTC CASSGRTGGTHNEQFF
TRBJ2-1 NA NA TRBV29-1 TGCAGCATTACTGGGAGTCGCCGGGGGAATGAGCAGTTCTTC CSITGSRRGNEQFF
TRBJ2-1 TRBD2 NA TRBV19 TGTGCCAGTAGGGGGGGGTTCAATGAGCAGTTCTTC CASRGGFNEQFF
TRBJ1-3 NA NA TRBV12-3/TRBV12-4 TGTGCCAGCAGTCTCCTGACAGGAAACACCATATATTTT CASSLLTGNTIYF
TRBJ2-7 TRBD2 NA TRBV28 TGTGCCAGCAGTGGCGGACTAGCGGGAACGTCTTACGAGCAGTACTTC CASSGGLAGTSYEQYF
TRBJ2-1 TRBD1 few TRBV7-9 TGTGCCAGCAGAACCGGGACAGGGACGATCCATGAGCAGTTCTTC CASRTGTGTIHEQFF
TRBJ1-4 NA NA TRBV5-4 TGTGCCAGCAGTCGGAACCGGGACCGAAGGTTTTCAACTAATGAAAAACTGTTTTTT CASSRNRDRRFSTNEKLFF
TRBJ1-5 NA NA TRBV28 TGTGCCAGCAGTTTATATGGGGGTCCGTGGAGCAATCAGCCCCAGCATTTT CASSLYGGPWSNQPQHF
TRBJ1-6 TRBD1 NA TRBV6-1 TGTGCCAGCAGTGAGTTGGGACAGGGTTTTTCACCCCTCCACTTT CASSELGQGFSPLHF
TRBJ1-5 NA NA TRBV15 TGTGCCACCAGCAGAGACCGCGGGGGGCAGCCCCAGCATTTT CATSRDRGGQPQHF
TRBJ1-5 NA NA TRBV19 TGTGCCAGTGGGCTTGGGGGAATTACTTCTCAGCCCCAGCATTTT CASGLGGITSQPQHF
TRBJ2-7 TRBD1 few TRBV28 TGTGCCAGCAGCAGTCCCGGGACAGGGGGTTACGAGCAGTACTTC CASSSPGTGGYEQYF
TRBJ2-7 NA NA TRBV29-1 TGCAGCGTTGGGCAGGGGGGGGACGAGCAGTACTTC CSVGQGGDEQYF
TRBJ1-5 NA NA TRBV30 TGTGCCTGGAGTGCCCCGGGACCGTATAGCAATCAGCCCCAGCATTTT CAWSAPGPYSNQPQHF
TRBJ1-2 TRBD1 NA TRBV4-3 TGCGCCAGCAGCCAAGATCTTAAGGGGGCAGGATGGGGCTACACCTTC CASSQDLKGAGWGYTF
TRBJ2-4 NA NA TRBV19 TGTGCCAGTAGTATAATATTTCCTGTCTTATCGAACGCGGGGGCTAGGAGCAAAAACATTCAGTACTTC CASSIIFPVLSNAGARSKNIQYF
TRBJ2-7 NA once TRBV4-1 TGCGCCAGCAGCGTGGGGGCTTTAACCGAGCAGTACTTC CASSVGALTEQYF
TRBJ2-2 NA few TRBV21-1 TGTGCCAGCAGCAAAGGTGACAGGAACACCGGGGAGCTGTTTTTT CASSKGDRNTGELFF
TRBJ1-2 TRBD1 NA TRBV5-1 TGCGCCAGCAGCTTTCAGGGGGCGGAACTTAATGGCTACACCTTC CASSFQGAELNGYTF
TRBJ1-2 NA NA TRBV18 TGTGCCAGCTCACCGGAGGACATCCCCGGTGGCTACACCTTC CASSPEDIPGGYTF
TRBJ2-3 NA NA TRBV6-4 TGTGCCAGCAGTGACCGGCCCTCCTTCACAGATACGCAGTATTTT CASSDRPSFTDTQYF
TRBJ1-1 NA NA TRBV7-9 TGTGCCAGCAGCTCCCCCGGGATTACTGAAGCTTTCTTT CASSSPGITEAFF
TRBJ2-3 NA NA TRBV4-1 TGCGCCAGCAGCCAAGGAGGAGGGCATGCCACAGATACGCAGTATTTT CASSQGGGHATDTQYF
TRBJ2-7 NA NA TRBV27 TGTGCCAGCAGTTTATCGAACTCCTACGAGCAGTACTTC CASSLSNSYEQYF
TRBJ1-4 NA NA TRBV28 TGTGCCAGTGAGGGGTCTGCTAATGAAAAACTGTTTTTT CASEGSANEKLFF
TRBJ2-2 TRBD2 NA TRBV11-2 TGTGCCAGCAGCTTAATAGGACTAGCGGGAGGGCACACCGGGGAGCTGTTTTTT CASSLIGLAGGHTGELFF
TRBJ2-7 TRBD1 NA TRBV4-1 TGCGCCAGCAGCCAAGGGGGACAGGGGGGTAACTACGAGCAGTACTTC CASSQGGQGGNYEQYF
TRBJ2-4 NA NA TRBV25-1 TGTGCCAGCAGTGAATATCCAAACATTCAGTACTTC CASSEYPNIQYF
TRBJ1-5 NA NA TRBV7-9 TGTGCCAGCAGCTTAGGGGGGTATAGCAATCAGCCCCAGCATTTT CASSLGGYSNQPQHF
TRBJ1-6 TRBD1 NA TRBV2 TGTGCCAGCAGGAGATACGGACAGGGGAATAATTCACCCCTCCACTTT CASRRYGQGNNSPLHF
TRBJ2-2 NA NA TRBV7-8 TGTGCCAGCAGCTTCGGACCCAACACCGGGGAGCTGTTTTTT CASSFGPNTGELFF
TRBJ2-7 TRBD1 few TRBV6-1 TGTGCCAGCAGTGAATTGGGGACAGGGCTAGGTCGCAGCGAGCAGTACTTC CASSELGTGLGRSEQYF
TRBJ1-1 TRBD1 NA TRBV7-3 TGTGCCAGCAGTCGGGGACAGCTGATGAACACTGAAGCTTTCTTT CASSRGQLMNTEAFF
TRBJ1-2 NA NA TRBV25-1 TGTGCCAGCAGTGGAACAAGTGGGAAAAGAGGCTACACCTTC CASSGTSGKRGYTF
TRBJ1-6 NA NA TRBV9 TGTGCCAGCAGCGTAGGAGGAGACAGAGGTTCACCCCTCCACTTT CASSVGGDRGSPLHF
TRBJ2-6 NA NA TRBV28 TGTGCCAGCGAGGTTCCTGGGGCCAACGTCCTGACTTTC CASEVPGANVLTF
TRBJ1-3 NA NA TRBV4-2 TGTGCCAGCAGCCAGTTAAACACCATATATTTT CASSQLNTIYF
TRBJ2-1 NA NA TRBV3-1/TRBV3-2 TGTGCCAGCAGCCAAAGTGATGGTGAGCAGTTCTTC CASSQSDGEQFF
TRBJ2-7 TRBD1 few TRBV12-3/TRBV12-4 TGTGCCAGCAGTTGGGGACAGGGGACGCAGTACTTC CASSWGQGTQYF
TRBJ2-2 NA NA TRBV18 TGTGCCAGCTCACCAAACAGGCCCGGAAACACCGGGGAGCTGTTTTTT CASSPNRPGNTGELFF
TRBJ1-3 NA NA TRBV2 TGTGCCAGCAGTGAAAACGGCAGGGGAACGCTAAACACCATATATTTT CASSENGRGTLNTIYF
TRBJ2-4 TRBD2 NA TRBV3-1/TRBV3-2 TGTGCCAGCAGCCAAGAGGGACTAGCGGGGCTAGCCAAAAACATTCAGTACTTC CASSQEGLAGLAKNIQYF
TRBJ2-4 NA NA TRBV6-5 TGTGCCAGCAGTCCTCAGAGAGCCAAAAACATTCAGTACTTC CASSPQRAKNIQYF